This TCR beta chain stems from a study of TIL therapy for anti-PD-1-resistant metastatic lung cancer. Documented time point: pre-treatment sample, taken before nivolumab and TIL therapy. Pleural nodules or supraclavicular lymph nodes made up most of the excised metastases sampled. V shed 2 bases and J shed 3 bases, with 11 bases lying between them. The CDR3 sequence is 14 residues long. Germline CDR1 and CDR2: SGHVS and FQNEAQ. Sequencing used immunoSEQ v3. Method: immunoSEQ multiplex PCR; TCRdb's copy keeps in-frame clones and lacks some. The sample includes approximately 97,000 clones, under 70% of them seen just once.

Sequenced here: tumor tissue, sampled at baseline. The rearrangement links TRBV7-8 to TRBJ2-7; D remains unclear. This TCR was sampled from a person between 25 and 80 years old with non-small cell lung cancer. Written as DNA, the CDR3 is TGTGCCAGCAGCTTACCCTACCTATTCTACGAGCAGTACTTC. Translation: CASSLPYLFYEQYF.